The entry that follows covers one T cell receptor beta chain sequence. The antigen remains unidentified. The CDR3 runs to 13 residues. CDR1 and CDR2 (germline): MNHEY, SVGAGI. V lost 7 bases, J lost 4 bases, and 11 bases lay in between. The data were taken from a study of post-analysis software for immune sequencing data. At the level of the study: The study covered relapsing-remitting, secondary progressive and progressive-relapsing courses of multiple sclerosis.

The study, taken as a whole, reports: Controls significantly exceeded multiple sclerosis patients in normalized Chao1 diversity. Higher frequency in patients than in controls was seen for 5 or 6 TRBV segments, with TRBV5-6, TRBV5-1 and TRBV20-1 among them.

Prepared libraries of TCR beta cDNA carried unique molecular identifiers. The yield from roughly 1 to 10 million T cells was roughly 0.5 million cDNA molecules in total. TCRdb processed the PCR reads anew with MiXCR; each CDR3 protein has one entry. The sample includes under 200,000 distinct CDR3 sequences, around 30% of them seen just once. The chain has TRBV6-5 and TRBJ1-5; TRBD1 is a possible D gene (5 bases). The receptor was derived from a girl aged 2-17 years with multiple sclerosis. Material: blood. This chain's CDR3 is CASTKGRNQPQHF. The DNA of the CDR3 is TGTGCCAGCACCAAGGGGAGGAATCAGCCCCAGCATTTT.